This T cell receptor (beta chain) derives from a study of T cells in Graves' hyperthyroidism and ophthalmopathy. Amplification of TCR beta CDR3 regions was performed using RNA transcripts as template. Primed by the HTBI set, a first-round RT-PCR was run on the TCR CDR3. TCRdb reanalysed the multiplex PCR reads using MiXCR and keeps one entry per CDR3 protein. The profile covers under 450,000 distinct CDR3 sequences, with about a sixth appearing a single time and around a third taken by the ten largest. The CDR3 length is 17 residues. V was clipped by 1 base and J by 8 bases; unmatched bases: 11. Per the germline V gene, CDR1 is SEHNR and CDR2 is FQNEAQ (reference sequence). This clonotype has at least ten counts.

The sequence was obtained from a woman in her 30s with Graves' hyperthyroidism that later progressed to Graves' ophthalmopathy. The sequencing sample was made of blood. The chain is built from TRBV7-9 and TRBJ2-1, with 10 bases identical to TRBD2. CDR3: CASSLEGGLAGEDEQFF. Written as DNA, the CDR3 is TGTGCCAGCAGCTTAGAGGGCGGTCTAGCGGGAGAAGATGAGCAGTTCTTC.